Following are 15 T cell receptor beta chains from one sample sequenced in a study of naive and memory T cell subsets. Both TRBC1 and TRBC2 were covered by a beta constant-region primer of two equimolar oligonucleotides. Four rounds of PCR amplified the ligated cDNA using nested alpha and beta constant-region primers plus SP2. MiXCR, run by TCRdb on the UMI-ligation and nested PCR reads, gives a single entry per CDR3 protein. The sample yields roughly 7,500 distinct CDR3 sequences, less than 35% seen once. The source material was CD8+ TEMRA cells from blood. Indicated subset: effector memory re-expressing CD45RA, CD45RA+ CD27-. The receptor source for this set is a human donor in good health.

This chain joins TRBV10-3 and TRBJ2-2; D possibly corresponds to TRBD2 (5 bases). Germline assignment: CDR1 ENHRY and CDR2 SYGVKD. This CDR3 spans 12 amino acids. V lost 10 bases and J 1 base, leaving 7 bases between the germline ends. The CDR3 bases are TGTGCCACCCGGGAGAACACCGGGGAGCTGTTTTTT. The encoded protein is CATRENTGELFF.

The chain carries TRBV20-1 and TRBJ1-2; D is undetermined. The V end was cut by 0 bases, the J end by 3 bases, with 11 bases between. The CDR3 runs 14 residues. Germline V CDR1 and CDR2: DFQATT, SNEGSKA (reference sequence). The CDR3 coding sequence is TGCAGTGCTAGAGATACCGTCGGGGACTATGGCTACACCTTC. The encoded protein is CSARDTVGDYGYTF.

The CDR3 is CASIQAWATEAFF. CDR3 in DNA: TGTGCCAGCATCCAAGCTTGGGCCACTGAAGCTTTCTTT. This chain connects TRBV2 to TRBJ1-1; no clear D gene. V gave up 7 bases and J gave up 4 bases, with 13 bases separating them. Germline V gene lookup returns CDR1 SNHLY and CDR2 FYNNEI. The CDR3 runs 13 residues. The full variable domain, completed using reference TRBV2 and TRBJ1-1, is EPEVTQTPSHQVTQMGQEVILRCVPISNHLYFYWYRQILGQKVEFLVSFYNNEISEKSEIFDDQFSVERPDGSNFTLKIRSTKLEDSAMYFCASIQAWATEAFFGQGTRLTVV.

This clonotype was counted only a few times. The chain combines TRBV7-9 with TRBJ2-1; 10 bases agree with TRBD2. Trimming took 6 bases from V and 3 from J; bases not matched to a gene: 8. The CDR3 is 16 amino acids. CDR1 is SEHNR and CDR2 is FQNEAQ in the germline V gene (reference sequence). CDR3 sequence reads: CASRFLAGAGYNEQFF. The CDR3 nucleotides read TGTGCCAGCAGATTTCTAGCGGGAGCCGGCTACAATGAGCAGTTCTTC.

Many counts were recorded for this clonotype. The chain is built from TRBV7-9 and TRBJ1-5; no definite D call. The CDR3 is 15 residues long. The germline V gene has CDR1 SEHNR and CDR2 FQNEAQ (reference sequence). Trimming removed 5 bases at V and 2 bases at J, with 13 bases between. CDR3 in DNA: TGTGCCAGCAGCCCCGGAATAACCGGCAATCAGCCCCAGCATTTT. Its translation: CASSPGITGNQPQHF.

This chain connects TRBV2 to TRBJ2-2; D uncertain. Germline CDR1 is SNHLY and CDR2 is FYNNEI. The V gene lost 2 bases and the J gene lost 1 base, with 5 bases spanning the gap. The CDR3 is 14 residues long. The CDR3 DNA sequence: TGTGCCAGCAGTGAAAGGCTGAACACCGGGGAGCTGTTTTTT. It yields the protein CASSERLNTGELFF.

This clonotype was observed many times. The CDR3: CASSVPGQGNEQFF. CDR3 DNA sequence: TGTGCCAGCAGTGTCCCGGGACAGGGGAATGAGCAGTTCTTC. This chain uses TRBV6-2 or TRBV6-3 with TRBJ2-1; 10 nucleotides align to TRBD1. The germline gives CDR1 MNHEY, CDR2 SVGEGT. This CDR3 spans 14 amino acids. V was pared by 5 bases and J by 7 bases, with 5 bases of the junction left unmatched.

CDR3 bases: TGTGCCAGCAGCCAAGGAGGGACCAAAGCTTTCTTT. Translation: CASSQGGTKAFF. The rearrangement links TRBV9 to TRBJ1-1, with D perhaps TRBD1 (5 bases). Per germline, CDR1 SGDLS and CDR2 YYNGEE. V lost 4 bases, J lost 9 bases, and 13 bases lay in between. CDR3 size: 12 residues.

This clonotype was observed a handful of times. The chain is built from TRBV6-2 or TRBV6-3 and TRBJ1-5; 7 bases agree with TRBD1. This CDR3 has 17 amino acids. The germline gives CDR1 MNHEY, CDR2 SVGEGT. The junction had 14 bases not matched to a gene; V was cut back by 4 bases and J by 5 bases. CDR3: CASSSSDRVGRHQPQHF. The CDR3 DNA reads as TGTGCCAGCAGTTCTTCCGACAGGGTGGGCAGGCATCAGCCCCAGCATTTT.

The J gene is TRBJ2-3, the V gene TRBV3-1; 8 bases agree with TRBD2. After removal of 0 bases from V and 0 bases from J, the junction contained 8 bases not matched to a gene. Germline assignment: CDR1 LGHDT and CDR2 YNNKEL (reference sequence). This CDR3 spans 18 amino acids. For the CDR3, the DNA is TGTGCCAGCAGCCAAGATGCAGTTAGCGGGGCTAGCACAGATACGCAGTATTTT. This gives the protein CASSQDAVSGASTDTQYF.

This clonotype was found a few times. The chain links TRBV5-1 to TRBJ2-7; 9 positions match TRBD1. Germline loops: CDR1 SGHRS, CDR2 YFSETQ. The CDR3 contains 18 residues. V lost 3 bases and J lost 3; bases outside the gene matches: 16. The CDR3 DNA sequence: TGCGCCAGCAGCTCCAAGGCCGTCAACCGGGACAGGGTCTACGAGCAGTACTTC. Translated, it gives CASSSKAVNRDRVYEQYF. The complete variable domain, with remaining parts taken from reference TRBV5-1 and TRBJ2-7, reads KAGVTQTPRYLIKTRGQQVTLSCSPISGHRSVSWYQQTPGQGLQFLFEYFSETQRNKGNFPGRFSGRQFSNSRSEMNVSTLELGDSALYLCASSSKAVNRDRVYEQYFGPGTRLTVT.

This clonotype turned up a few times. V is TRBV20-1 and J is TRBJ2-3; 8 nucleotides align to TRBD2. This CDR3 has 16 amino acids. Germline V lookup: CDR1 DFQATT, CDR2 SNEGSKA (reference sequence). The J segment lost 4 bases and the V segment lost 0 bases, leaving 9 bases of the junction unmatched. The CDR3 is CSARDRLAGSADTQYF. CDR3 bases: TGCAGTGCTAGAGATCGTCTAGCGGGTAGCGCAGATACGCAGTATTTT.

Only a few counts were recorded for this clonotype. V and J are TRBV12-3 or TRBV12-4 and TRBJ1-2; D is perhaps TRBD1 (5 bases). V was trimmed by 8 bases and J by 8 bases, leaving 12 bases between them. This CDR3 region has 11 residues. CDR3 nucleotides: TGTGCCAGCGGTCAGGGTCCAGGCTACACCTTC. Its translation is CASGQGPGYTF.

This sequence joins TRBV9 and TRBJ2-1; D may be TRBD2 (6 bases). This CDR3 region has 15 residues. The V gene's germline CDR1 is SGDLS and CDR2 YYNGEE. The V and J ends lost 4 bases and 6 bases respectively, with 17 bases between them. CDR3 in amino acids: CASSPGPIGGNEQFF. In nucleotides, the CDR3 is TGTGCCAGCAGCCCCGGGCCCATCGGGGGCAATGAGCAGTTCTTC.

V usage is TRBV27 and J usage is TRBJ1-2, with D perhaps matching TRBD1 (5 bases). Germline CDR1 and CDR2: MNHEY and SMNVEV (reference sequence). V was trimmed by 8 bases and J by 3 bases, leaving 13 bases between them. CDR3 size: 13 residues. The CDR3 spells CASRPQAYYGYTF. Written as DNA, the CDR3 is TGTGCCAGCCGGCCACAGGCCTACTATGGCTACACCTTC.